This T cell receptor (beta chain) comes out of a study of T cells in Graves' hyperthyroidism and ophthalmopathy. General study findings and limits: The authors' 13 V-J model separated ophthalmopathy from stable hyperthyroidism. Model-based prediction identified ophthalmopathy a median around 6.7 months prior to its onset. Most thyroid-expanded clonotypes above 0.001 were also found in blood.

The source material, RNA transcripts, was used to amplify TCR beta CDR3 regions. Carried out on the TCR CDR3, a first-round RT-PCR used the HTBI primer set. TCRdb analysed the multiplex PCR reads with MiXCR anew, one entry per CDR3 protein. The data show 540,000 or so distinct CDR3 sequences, more than 45% seen once. Only a few counts were recorded for this clonotype. Antigen unknown. The V gene end was trimmed by 5 bases and the J gene end by 2 bases; junction bases not matched to a gene: 4. CDR3 length equals 13 residues. In germline, CDR1 is DFQATT, CDR2 SNEGSKA (reference sequence). Exclusion followed for patients with uncontrolled infection, other autoimmune disease, pregnancy or lactation.

The specimen was peripheral blood or thyroid tissue (not recorded which). The source is an adult woman with Graves' disease, either hyperthyroidism or ophthalmopathy (not recorded which). The chain carries TRBV20-1 and TRBJ1-2; the match to TRBD1 covers 8 bases. CDR3 sequence (DNA): TGCAGTGCTGGACAGGGAACAAACTATGGCTACACCTTC. The encoded protein is CSAGQGTNYGYTF.